The source of this T cell receptor (beta chain) is a study of metastatic and nonmetastatic thyroid tumors. Patients were all untreated before their thyroid surgery. With MiXCR, TCRdb called clones anew from the PCR reads. The sample lists 60,000 or so clones, almost 30% occurring once. The CDR3 is made up of 13 amino acids. V was cut by 5 bases and J by 8 bases, with 12 bases left in between. Germline V gene data show CDR1 as SGHVS and CDR2 as FQNEAQ. The chain employs TRBV7-8 and TRBJ2-2, with D perhaps TRBD2 (6 bases). The TCR sequence derives from a female donor with papillary thyroid cancer or a benign thyroid nodule (not recorded which). Some clones in this sample may be carry-over from other donors' samples. Input material: blood. In nucleotides, the CDR3 is TGTGCCAGCAGCCCCCGGGGGAGGGGGGAGCTGTTTTTT. This codes for CASSPRGRGELFF.